The 31 T cell receptor beta chains presented below share a single source sample, sequenced in a study of PD-1 blockade in classical Hodgkin lymphoma (dated by TCRdb to about 2020). The label giving this sample's time point can be read as: cycle 4 day 1 (C4D1), after more than five weeks of nivolumab. Relapse after autologous stem cell transplantation had occurred in all trial patients, and cohorts A, B and C were distinguished by prior brentuximab vedotin exposure. Libraries were built with the immunoSEQ multiplex PCR assay. TCRdb retrieved this table from immuneACCESS and kept in-frame rearrangements only. Not all clones are present; in checked studies, unresolved V genes account for under half, and no reason is known for the remainder. This sample lists about 41,000 clones; 55% to 70% were detected once. The top ten clones comprise roughly 3% of the sample. This specimen consisted of peripheral blood mononuclear cells (PBMCs), obtained before the fourth cycle of nivolumab. The receptors here all came from a human donor with classical Hodgkin lymphoma.

The gene calls are TRBV6-5 and TRBJ1-5, with 8 bases aligning to TRBD1. Trimming at V came to 5 bases and at J to 2 bases, leaving 5 bases not matched to a gene. CDR1 and CDR2 (germline): MNHEY, SVGAGI. The CDR3 extends over 15 amino acids. In DNA form, the CDR3 reads TGTGCCAGCAGTCAGGGACAGGTGGGCAATCAGCCCCAGCATTTT. Protein product: CASSQGQVGNQPQHF.

The rearrangement links TRBV30 to TRBJ1-4; 9 bases fit TRBD1. CDR1 GTSNPN and CDR2 SVGIG come from the germline V gene (reference sequence). With V trimmed by 0 bases and J by 3 bases, 8 bases remained unmatched. The CDR3 runs 17 residues. CDR3 nucleotide sequence: TGTGCCTGGAGTGTACAGGGGGCGTATGGAGCTAATGAAAAACTGTTTTTT. It specifies CAWSVQGAYGANEKLFF. Complete variable domain (other parts from reference TRBV30 and TRBJ1-4): SQTIHQWPATLVQPVGSPLSLECTVEGTSNPNLYWYRQAAGRGLQLLFYSVGIGQISSEVPQNLSASRPQDRQFILSSKKLLLSDSGFYLCAWSVQGAYGANEKLFFGSGTQLSVL.

The CDR3 bases are TGTGCCTGGAGTGCCGGGGAGCTGTTTTTT. It specifies CAWSAGELFF. The gene calls are TRBV30 and TRBJ2-2; D is uncertain. V lost 1 base and J 6 bases, leaving 0 bases between the germline ends. This CDR3 has 10 amino acids. The germline V gene encodes CDR1 GTSNPN and CDR2 SVGIG (reference sequence).

The chain uses TRBV6-6 and TRBJ2-5; D ambiguous. The CDR3 contains 13 residues. V was cut by 1 base and J by 2 bases, with 5 bases left in between. The germline V gene has CDR1 MNHNY and CDR2 SVGAGI (reference sequence). The CDR3 here is CASSYFLQETQYF. CDR3 coding DNA: TGTGCCAGCAGTTACTTTCTGCAAGAGACCCAGTACTTC.

Only a few counts were recorded for this clone. The chain carries TRBV27 and TRBJ2-2; D remains ambiguous. V lost 5 bases, J lost 6 bases, and 10 bases lay in between. This CDR3 has 13 amino acids. Germline loops: CDR1 MNHEY, CDR2 SMNVEV (reference sequence). The CDR3 sequence is CASSLSGPGELFF. DNA for the CDR3: TGTGCCAGCAGTCTTAGTGGGCCCGGGGAGCTGTTTTTT.

V gene TRBV7-9 combines with J gene TRBJ2-3, with 8 bases aligning to TRBD1. Germline V CDR1 and CDR2: SEHNR, FQNEAQ (reference sequence). The CDR3 extends over 16 amino acids. V trimming: 5 bases; J trimming: 3 bases; junction bases outside the gene matches: 10. The CDR3 protein is CASSPSQGARTDTQYF. CDR3 nucleotides: TGTGCCAGCAGCCCGAGTCAGGGGGCTAGGACAGATACGCAGTATTTT. The entire variable domain, with the rest obtained from reference TRBV7-9 and TRBJ2-3, is as follows: DTGVSQNPRHKITKRGQNVTFRCDPISEHNRLYWYRQTLGQGPEFLTYFQNEAQLEKSRLLSDRFSAERPKGSFSTLEIQRTEQGDSAMYLCASSPSQGARTDTQYFGPGTRLTVL.

The chain recombines TRBV7-6 with TRBJ1-1; the D gene is possibly TRBD1 (5 bases). The germline gives CDR1 SGHVS, CDR2 FNYEAQ. The CDR3 is 15 amino acids. Between the trimmed V and J ends, which lost 2 bases and 4 bases, there was a span of 14 bases. The CDR3 nucleotides are TGTGCCAGCAGCTTACTCCCAGGGCGAGGCACTGAAGCTTTCTTT. It yields the protein CASSLLPGRGTEAFF.

The chain joins TRBV5-6 to TRBJ1-3; D ambiguous. V was shortened by 0 bases and J by 0 bases, with 4 bases between the two germline ends. CDR3 length: 14 amino acids. In germline, CDR1 is SGHDT, CDR2 YYEEEE. The CDR3 is CASSLVTSGNTIYF. The DNA for the CDR3 is TGTGCCAGCAGCTTGGTAACCTCTGGAAACACCATATATTTT. Full variable domain (remainder filled in from reference TRBV5-6 and TRBJ1-3): DAGVTQSPTHLIKTRGQQVTLRCSPKSGHDTVSWYQQALGQGPQFIFQYYEEEERQRGNFPDRFSGHQFPNYSSELNVNALLLGDSALYLCASSLVTSGNTIYFGEGSWLTVV.

This clone was detected only once. This chain links TRBV28 with TRBJ1-2; the D is unclear. CDR3 length equals 13 residues. V was cut by 5 bases and J by 3 bases, with 10 bases left in between. The germline V gene has CDR1 MDHEN and CDR2 SYDVKM. The CDR3 sequence is CASSPNFYYGYTF. CDR3 nucleotide sequence: TGTGCCAGCAGTCCCAATTTTTACTATGGCTACACCTTC.

The chain employs TRBV19 and TRBJ1-1, with D perhaps TRBD1 (5 bases). The CDR3 spans 12 residues. Trimming pared 3 bases from V and 3 bases from J, leaving 5 bases between. Germline V lookup: CDR1 LNHDA, CDR2 SQIVND (reference sequence). The CDR3 reads CASSIRDTEAFF. CDR3 sequence (DNA): TGTGCCAGTAGTATCAGGGACACTGAAGCTTTCTTT.

This chain uses TRBV7-3 with TRBJ2-1; D might be TRBD2 (6 bases). This CDR3 has 17 residues. Germline V gene sequence: CDR1 SGHTA, CDR2 FQGTGA. V was clipped by 5 bases and J by 4 bases, with 21 bases between them. CDR3 loop: CASSPPPGDPHYNEQFF. The CDR3 region has the DNA TGTGCCAGCAGCCCCCCCCCGGGGGACCCGCATTACAATGAGCAGTTCTTC. The variable domain in full, with the rest retrieved from reference TRBV7-3 and TRBJ2-1, is GAGVSQTPSNKVTEKGKYVELRCDPISGHTALYWYRQSLGQGPEFLIYFQGTGAADDSGLPNDRFFAVRPEGSVSTLKIQRTERGDSAVYLCASSPPPGDPHYNEQFFGPGTRLTVL.

The chain is built from TRBV4-1 and TRBJ2-7, with 9 bases fitting TRBD2. Germline-derived CDR1 and CDR2 are MGHRA and YSYEKL. The CDR3 length is 16 residues. Trimming at V came to 0 bases and at J to 4 bases, leaving 7 bases not matched to a gene. The DNA for the CDR3 is TGCGCCAGCAGCCAAGAGGAAGGCGGGGGGGTATACGAGCAGTACTTC. Translation: CASSQEEGGGVYEQYF.

The gene calls are TRBV9 and TRBJ1-1, with D uncertain. The CDR3 runs 13 residues. Germline loops: CDR1 SGDLS, CDR2 YYNGEE. V dropped 4 bases and J dropped 5 bases, with 12 bases sitting between them. CDR3 nucleotide sequence: TGTGCCAGCAGCCCAGGAGTGGGGACTGAAGCTTTCTTT. This codes for CASSPGVGTEAFF.

J is TRBJ2-5 and V is TRBV6-6, with D perhaps TRBD2 (6 bases). Trimming removed 0 bases at V and 7 bases at J, with 9 bases between. This CDR3 region has 13 residues. Looked up from germline, CDR1 is MNHNY and CDR2 is SVGAGI (reference sequence). CDR3 region: CASSYSGAGTQYF. CDR3 bases: TGTGCCAGCAGTTACTCGGGAGCGGGGACCCAGTACTTC.

Sample share makes this clone medium-sized. V and J are TRBV9 and TRBJ2-3, with unresolved D. The CDR3 loop spans 19 amino acids. The germline V gene encodes CDR1 SGDLS and CDR2 YYNGEE. Trimming pared 4 bases from V and 0 bases from J, leaving 24 bases between. CDR3 in amino acids: CASSPNALTSWVSTDTQYF. The CDR3, as DNA: TGTGCCAGCAGCCCCAATGCATTAACGTCGTGGGTTAGCACAGATACGCAGTATTTT.

This sequence joins TRBV27 and TRBJ1-3; no clear D. The germline V and J ends were trimmed by 3 bases and 2 bases, with 8 bases remaining between them. CDR1 is MNHEY, CDR2 SMNVEV, per germline (reference sequence). CDR3 length equals 14 residues. CDR3 sequence reads: CASSFYGPGNTIYF. The CDR3 DNA reads TGTGCCAGCAGTTTCTACGGCCCTGGAAACACCATATATTTT.

This rearrangement joins TRBV7-9 to TRBJ2-3; D may be TRBD2 (7 bases). The germline V and J ends were trimmed by 5 bases and 3 bases, with 15 bases remaining between them. This CDR3 spans 15 amino acids. CDR1 is SEHNR and CDR2 is FQNEAQ in the germline V gene (reference sequence). CDR3 in amino acids: CASSPQRGGTDTQYF. Here the CDR3 DNA reads TGTGCCAGCAGCCCACAAAGGGGGGGAACAGATACGCAGTATTTT.

This sequence joins TRBV9 and TRBJ2-1; 7 nucleotides agree with TRBD2. The CDR3 runs 16 residues. Germline V gene lookup returns CDR1 SGDLS and CDR2 YYNGEE. Trimming took 0 bases from V and 3 from J; bases not matched to a gene: 6. The CDR3 sequence: CASSVEYGGFYNEQFF. The CDR3 nucleotides read TGTGCCAGCAGCGTAGAATACGGGGGGTTCTACAATGAGCAGTTCTTC.

This chain connects TRBV5-5 to TRBJ1-2; no firm D call. V was clipped by 4 bases and J by 2 bases, with 9 bases between them. The CDR3 loop spans 13 amino acids. Germline V gene sequence: CDR1 SGHKS, CDR2 YYEKEE (reference sequence). The CDR3 reads CASSRRANYGYTF. The CDR3 DNA sequence: TGTGCCAGCAGCCGGCGGGCCAACTATGGCTACACCTTC.

This clone was counted a few times. The CDR3 nucleotides read TGTGCCAGTAGTATAGGCTGGATGAGGGATTACCAAGAGACCCAGTACTTC. This sequence encodes CASSIGWMRDYQETQYF. V and J are TRBV19 and TRBJ2-5; a weak D match, TRBD2 (5 bases). The CDR3 runs 17 residues. CDR1 is LNHDA and CDR2 is SQIVND in the germline V gene (reference sequence). V gave up 1 base and J gave up 0 bases, with 15 bases separating them.

This clone showed up just a few times. This rearrangement joins TRBV6-1 to TRBJ2-7; D is uncertain. The V end lost 6 bases, the J end lost 10 bases, and 19 bases lay between the germline ends. The CDR3 is made up of 13 amino acids. Germline V gene sequence: CDR1 MNHNS, CDR2 SASEGT. The CDR3 is CASRPSGEFEQYF. The CDR3 coding sequence is TGTGCCAGCAGGCCAAGTGGGGAATTTGAACAGTACTTC.

About this clone: A read error likely explains this, since a far larger clone differs by one base. CDR3 nucleotide sequence: TGTGCCAGCAGGGACAGGGTATCTGGAAACACCATATATTTT. This codes for CASRDRVSGNTIYF. The chain employs TRBV21-1 and TRBJ1-3; the table's TRBD1 call for D was not verified on the DNA. TRBV21-1 is a known pseudogene. This CDR3 is built from 14 residues.

The chain employs TRBV7-9 and TRBJ1-6; the D gene is possibly TRBD1 (6 bases). The CDR3 runs 15 residues. Trimming removed 5 bases at V and 6 bases at J, with 14 bases between. Germline values: CDR1 SEHNR, CDR2 FQNEAQ (reference sequence). CDR3 nucleotides: TGTGCCAGCAGCATCGGACAGTCCACTAATTCACCCCTCCACTTT. Protein product: CASSIGQSTNSPLHF.

DNA of the CDR3: TGCGCCAGCAGCCAAGATAGGTCAGGCGGGGGGGCGTGGGAGCAGTTCTTC. This gives the protein CASSQDRSGGGAWEQFF. The chain has TRBV4-1 and TRBJ2-1, with 9 bases that match TRBD2. The CDR3 is 17 amino acids. CDR1 and CDR2 (germline): MGHRA, YSYEKL. J gave up 10 bases and V 0 bases, and 13 bases lay outside the gene matches.

The V and J genes are TRBV6-5 and TRBJ2-7, with 7 bases lining up with TRBD1. Losses at the gene ends were 3 bases for V and 5 bases for J; bases not matched to a gene: 4. Germline assignment: CDR1 MNHEY and CDR2 SVGAGI. The CDR3 contains 13 residues. The CDR3, as DNA: TGTGCCAGCAGTTATTTAGGGGGCCACGAGCAGTACTTC. Protein sequence: CASSYLGGHEQYF.

The chain recombines TRBV6-5 with TRBJ2-7, with D perhaps matching TRBD2 (7 bases). Trimming shortened V by 9 bases and J by 2 bases, and 14 bases separated the two germline ends. CDR1 is MNHEY and CDR2 is SVGAGI in the germline V gene. The CDR3 consists of 13 residues. The CDR3: CARRGPRTYEQYF. DNA for the CDR3: TGTGCCAGGCGGGGGCCCCGAACCTACGAGCAGTACTTC.

The CDR3 spells CASSLIGGTPYEQYF. The CDR3 nucleotides are TGTGCCAGCAGCTTAATAGGTGGGACCCCCTACGAGCAGTACTTC. V is TRBV7-6 and J is TRBJ2-7; D assignment may be TRBD1 or TRBD2 (5 bases each). The CDR3 totals 15 residues. Germline V gene lookup returns CDR1 SGHVS and CDR2 FNYEAQ. Trimming removed 2 bases from V and 2 bases from J, with 13 bases in between. Supplemented by reference TRBV7-6 and TRBJ2-7, the full variable domain reads GAGVSQSPRYKVTKRGQDVALRCDPISGHVSLYWYRQALGQGPEFLTYFNYEAQQDKSGLPNDRFSAERPEGSISTLTIQRTEQRDSAMYRCASSLIGGTPYEQYFGPGTRLTVT.

The chain combines TRBV19 with TRBJ1-1, with D unresolved. Germline loops: CDR1 LNHDA, CDR2 SQIVND (reference sequence). This CDR3 region has 13 residues. V lost 0 bases, J lost 3 bases, and 5 bases lay in between. This chain's CDR3 is CASSIDRYTEAFF. The CDR3 DNA is TGTGCCAGTAGTATAGACCGTTACACTGAAGCTTTCTTT.

The chain links TRBV27 to TRBJ1-5; D ambiguous. Per germline, CDR1 MNHEY and CDR2 SMNVEV (reference sequence). The CDR3 contains 18 residues. The germline V and J ends were trimmed by 6 bases and 2 bases, with 23 bases remaining between them. The CDR3 here is CASRIKVPEGWGNQPQHF. CDR3 nucleotide sequence: TGTGCCAGCAGAATAAAGGTCCCTGAGGGTTGGGGCAATCAGCCCCAGCATTTT.

This chain connects TRBV5-1 to TRBJ2-5, with a tentative D call TRBD2 (5 bases). Germline lookup yields CDR1 SGHRS and CDR2 YFSETQ. This CDR3 is 16 amino acids long. V lost 5 bases to trimming and J lost 5 bases, with 22 bases between them. Here the CDR3 reads CASSQESAESGETQYF. The CDR3 DNA reads as TGCGCCAGCAGTCAAGAGTCGGCGGAGTCGGGGGAGACCCAGTACTTC.

The chain carries TRBV19 and TRBJ2-7, with 8 bases aligning to TRBD1. The CDR3 extends over 16 amino acids. J gave up 3 bases and V 0 bases, and 7 bases lay outside the gene matches. The germline gives CDR1 LNHDA, CDR2 SQIVND (reference sequence). The CDR3 DNA reads as TGTGCCAGTAGTATAGAGGGGACAGGCCCCTACTACGAGCAGTACTTC. Encoded protein: CASSIEGTGPYYEQYF.